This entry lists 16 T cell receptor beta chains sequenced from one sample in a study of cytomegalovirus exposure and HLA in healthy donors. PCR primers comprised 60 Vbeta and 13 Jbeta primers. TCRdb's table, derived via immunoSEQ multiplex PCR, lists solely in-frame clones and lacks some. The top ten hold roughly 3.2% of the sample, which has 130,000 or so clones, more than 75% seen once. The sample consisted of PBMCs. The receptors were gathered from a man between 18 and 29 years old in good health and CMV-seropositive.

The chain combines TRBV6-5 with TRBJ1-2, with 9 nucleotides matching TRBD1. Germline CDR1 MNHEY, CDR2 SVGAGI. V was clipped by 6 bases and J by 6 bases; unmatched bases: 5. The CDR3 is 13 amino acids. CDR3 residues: CASRADRGDGYTF. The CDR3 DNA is TGTGCCAGCAGGGCGGACAGGGGTGATGGCTACACCTTC.

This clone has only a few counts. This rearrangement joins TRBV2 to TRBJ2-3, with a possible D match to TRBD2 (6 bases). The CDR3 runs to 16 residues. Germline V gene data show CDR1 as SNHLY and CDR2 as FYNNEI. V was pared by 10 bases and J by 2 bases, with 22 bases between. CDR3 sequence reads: CAMRGKPGDYTDTQYF. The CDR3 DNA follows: TGTGCCATGAGGGGAAAACCGGGAGATTACACAGATACGCAGTATTTT.

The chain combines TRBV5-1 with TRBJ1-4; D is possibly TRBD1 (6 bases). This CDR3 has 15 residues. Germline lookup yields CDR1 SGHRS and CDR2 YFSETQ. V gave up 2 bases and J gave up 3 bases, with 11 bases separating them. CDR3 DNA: TGCGCCAGCAGCTTCCAGGGGTTCCCTAATGAAAAACTGTTTTTT. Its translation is CASSFQGFPNEKLFF.

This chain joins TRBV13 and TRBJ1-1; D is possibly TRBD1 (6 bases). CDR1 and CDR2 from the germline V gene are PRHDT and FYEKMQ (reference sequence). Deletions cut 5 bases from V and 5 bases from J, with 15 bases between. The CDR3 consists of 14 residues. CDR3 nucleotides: TGTGCCAGCAGCCCCAGGACAGTTCTAACTGAAGCTTTCTTT. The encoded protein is CASSPRTVLTEAFF.

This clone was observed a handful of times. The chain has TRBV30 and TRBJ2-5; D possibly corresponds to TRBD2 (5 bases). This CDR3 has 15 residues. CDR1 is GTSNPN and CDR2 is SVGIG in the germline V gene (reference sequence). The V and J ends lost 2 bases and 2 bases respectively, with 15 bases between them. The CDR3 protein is CAWSSNGLIQETQYF. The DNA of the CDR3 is TGTGCCTGGAGTTCCAATGGACTGATACAAGAGACCCAGTACTTC.

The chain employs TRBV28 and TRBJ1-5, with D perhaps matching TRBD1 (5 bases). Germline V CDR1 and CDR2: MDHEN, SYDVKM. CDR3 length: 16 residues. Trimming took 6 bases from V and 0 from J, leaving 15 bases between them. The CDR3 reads CASSRYPGGSNQPQHF. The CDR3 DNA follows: TGTGCCAGCAGCCGATATCCGGGGGGTAGCAATCAGCCCCAGCATTTT. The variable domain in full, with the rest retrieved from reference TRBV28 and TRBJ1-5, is DVKVTQSSRYLVKRTGEKVFLECVQDMDHENMFWYRQDPGLGLRLIYFSYDVKMKEKGDIPEGYSVSREKKERFSLILESASTNQTSMYLCASSRYPGGSNQPQHFGDGTRLSIL.

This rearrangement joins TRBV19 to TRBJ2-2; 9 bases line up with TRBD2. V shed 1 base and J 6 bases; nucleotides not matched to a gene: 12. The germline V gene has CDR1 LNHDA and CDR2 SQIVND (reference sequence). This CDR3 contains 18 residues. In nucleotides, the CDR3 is TGTGCCAGTAGTATAGGAGGCTGGACTAGCGAGTGGGCCGGGGAGCTGTTTTTT. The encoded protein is CASSIGGWTSEWAGELFF.

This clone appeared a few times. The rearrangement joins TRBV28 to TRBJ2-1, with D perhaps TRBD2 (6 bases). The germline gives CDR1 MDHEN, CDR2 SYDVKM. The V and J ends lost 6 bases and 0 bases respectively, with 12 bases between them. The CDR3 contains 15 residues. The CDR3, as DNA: TGTGCCAGCAGCCGAGGAGGGCCCTCCTACAATGAGCAGTTCTTC. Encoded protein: CASSRGGPSYNEQFF.

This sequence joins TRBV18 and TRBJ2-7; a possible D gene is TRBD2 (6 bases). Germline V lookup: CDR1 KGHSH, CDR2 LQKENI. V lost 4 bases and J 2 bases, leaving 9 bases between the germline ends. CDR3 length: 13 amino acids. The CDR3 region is CASSHGGTYEQYF. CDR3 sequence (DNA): TGTGCCAGCTCACACGGGGGAACCTACGAGCAGTACTTC.

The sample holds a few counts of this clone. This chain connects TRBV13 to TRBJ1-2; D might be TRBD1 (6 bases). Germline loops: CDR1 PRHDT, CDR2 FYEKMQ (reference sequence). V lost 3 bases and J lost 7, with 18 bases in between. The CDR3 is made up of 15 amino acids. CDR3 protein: CASSLGGGRAGGYTF. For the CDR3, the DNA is TGTGCCAGCAGCTTGGGGGGGGGCAGGGCAGGTGGCTACACCTTC.

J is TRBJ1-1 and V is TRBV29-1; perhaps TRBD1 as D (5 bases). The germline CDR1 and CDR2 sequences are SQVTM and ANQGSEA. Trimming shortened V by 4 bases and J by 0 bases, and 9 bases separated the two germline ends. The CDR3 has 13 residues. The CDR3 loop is CSVGDRMNTEAFF. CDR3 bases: TGCAGCGTTGGAGACAGAATGAACACTGAAGCTTTCTTT.

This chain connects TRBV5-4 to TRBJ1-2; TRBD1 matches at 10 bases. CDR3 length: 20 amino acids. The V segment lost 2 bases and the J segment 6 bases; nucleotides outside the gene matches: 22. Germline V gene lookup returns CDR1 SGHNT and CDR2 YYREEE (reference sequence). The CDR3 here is CASSFPRGRDRGPHGDGYTF. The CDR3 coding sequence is TGTGCCAGCAGCTTCCCCCGGGGAAGGGACAGGGGCCCTCATGGGGATGGCTACACCTTC.

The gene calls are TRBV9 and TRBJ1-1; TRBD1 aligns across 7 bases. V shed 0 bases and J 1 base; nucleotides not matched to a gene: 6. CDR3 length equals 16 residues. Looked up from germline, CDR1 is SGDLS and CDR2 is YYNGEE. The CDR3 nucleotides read TGTGCCAGCAGCGTAGAGAGGGGGCGGGCGAACACTGAAGCTTTCTTT. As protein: CASSVERGRANTEAFF.

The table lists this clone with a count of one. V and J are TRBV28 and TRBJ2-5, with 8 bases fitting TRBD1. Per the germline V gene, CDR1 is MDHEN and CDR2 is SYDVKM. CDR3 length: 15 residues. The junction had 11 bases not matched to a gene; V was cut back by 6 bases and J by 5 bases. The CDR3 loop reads CASSLRQGARETQYF. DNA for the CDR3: TGTGCCAGCAGCCTAAGGCAGGGGGCGAGGGAGACCCAGTACTTC.

The CDR3 bases are TGTGCCAGCAGTCCAGTAGGAGGGCTCGGCGGCCGACAGCCCCAGCATTTT. It codes for CASSPVGGLGGRQPQHF. This chain uses TRBV27 with TRBJ1-5, with D unclear. V was cut by 5 bases and J by 7 bases, with 24 bases left in between. Germline CDR1 is MNHEY and CDR2 is SMNVEV (reference sequence). The CDR3 runs to 17 residues.

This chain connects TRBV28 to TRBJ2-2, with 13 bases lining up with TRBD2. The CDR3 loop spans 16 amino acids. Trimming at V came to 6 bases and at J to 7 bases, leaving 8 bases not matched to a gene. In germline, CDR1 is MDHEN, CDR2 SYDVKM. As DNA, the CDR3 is TGTGCCAGCAGACCGCGCGGACTAGCGGGAGTCGGGGAGCTGTTTTTT. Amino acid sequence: CASRPRGLAGVGELFF.